This T cell receptor (beta chain) was found in a study of OX40 agonist ivuxolimab in advanced cancers. Study-wide results and limits: People who partly responded at 0.1-3.0 mg/kg had some of the least clonal expansion seen. Some patients without response likewise showed low normalized clonal expansion.

Libraries were prepared by immunoSEQ multiplex PCR; TCRdb keeps only in-frame clonotypes and omits some of them. The sample shows tens of thousands of clones, 81% of them seen only once. The V and J ends lost 2 bases and 1 base respectively, with 9 bases between them. Germline-derived CDR1 and CDR2 are SEHNR and FQNEAQ (reference sequence). The CDR3 extends over 15 amino acids. Enrollment shut out patients with autoimmune disease history or systemic immunosuppression. Collection of blood occurred at baseline, at cycle 4 day 1, and at cycle 7 day 1. Regarding this clone: What it binds is not known.

The sequence came from an adult with an advanced solid tumor such as melanoma, head and neck, liver or kidney cancer. The source was CD4+ or CD8+ T cells sorted from blood, collected in a trial of the OX40 agonist ivuxolimab. The V gene is TRBV7-9, the J gene TRBJ2-1; the D gene is possibly TRBD1 (6 bases). In nucleotides, the CDR3 is TGTGCCAGCAGCTTAAAAGGACAGTCCTACAATGAGCAGTTCTTC. It yields the protein CASSLKGQSYNEQFF.